Listed here are 26 T cell receptor beta chains from one sample, sequenced in a study of OX40 agonist ivuxolimab in advanced cancers. Only in-frame clones appear in the TCRdb table, and some are missing; sequencing was by immunoSEQ multiplex PCR. The sample lists about 100,000 clones, 87% occurring once. The sample here was CD4+ or CD8+ T cells sorted from blood, taken in a trial of the OX40 agonist ivuxolimab. The receptors originated from an adult with an advanced solid tumor such as melanoma, head and neck, liver or kidney cancer.

The chain has TRBV5-4 and TRBJ2-7; perhaps TRBD1 as D (5 bases). Trimming took 2 bases from V and 6 from J, leaving 9 bases between them. Looked up from germline, CDR1 is SGHNT and CDR2 is YYREEE (reference sequence). The CDR3 is 12 amino acids. The DNA for the CDR3 is TGTGCCAGCAGCTTAGGGGTCCTCGAGCAGTACTTC. Translated, it gives CASSLGVLEQYF.

This clone is termed medium-sized (0.01 to 0.1%). The V call is TRBV4-2, the J call TRBJ2-2, with 12 positions matching TRBD2. The CDR3 has 17 residues. Germline values: CDR1 LGHNA, CDR2 YNFKEQ. J gave up 5 bases and V 1 base, and 5 bases lay outside the gene matches. The CDR3: CASSQAGLAGLTGELFF. The CDR3, as DNA: TGTGCCAGCAGCCAAGCGGGACTAGCGGGTCTAACCGGGGAGCTGTTTTTT.

V is TRBV5-1 and J is TRBJ2-1; no clear D gene. This CDR3 is built from 11 residues. V was clipped by 1 base and J by 8 bases, with 4 bases between them. Germline lookup yields CDR1 SGHRS and CDR2 YFSETQ. The CDR3 is CASSLNDEQFF. The CDR3 coding sequence is TGCGCCAGCAGCTTGAATGATGAGCAGTTCTTC.

The chain is built from TRBV5-1 and TRBJ2-7; TRBD2 aligns across 9 bases. The CDR3 consists of 14 residues. Trimming at V came to 0 bases and at J to 5 bases, leaving 3 bases not matched to a gene. Germline V gene lookup returns CDR1 SGHRS and CDR2 YFSETQ. In nucleotides, the CDR3 is TGCGCCAGCAGCTTGGAGCTAGCGGGGAACGAGCAGTACTTC. Translated: CASSLELAGNEQYF.

This chain links TRBV4-1 with TRBJ2-1, with TRBD2 matching 10 bases. V was clipped by 0 bases and J by 7 bases; unmatched bases: 12. The CDR3 covers 18 residues. Per germline, CDR1 MGHRA and CDR2 YSYEKL. In DNA, the CDR3 is TGCGCCAGCAGCCAAGATCCTGGCGGAGCGGGGGGGCTGAATGAGCAGTTCTTC. Translation gives CASSQDPGGAGGLNEQFF.

Only one count was recorded for this clone. This rearrangement joins TRBV7-2 to TRBJ1-2; TRBD1 agrees at 7 bases. The germline V gene has CDR1 SGHTA and CDR2 FQGNSA. This CDR3 comprises 15 residues. Germline trimming cut 7 bases from V and 8 bases from J; bases unmatched to any gene: 16. The CDR3: CASTPLGGYSWGYTF. In nucleotides, the CDR3 is TGTGCCAGCACCCCTTTAGGGGGCTATTCATGGGGCTACACCTTC. Filled out from reference TRBV7-2 and TRBJ1-2, the complete variable domain reads GAGVSQSPSNKVTEKGKDVELRCDPISGHTALYWYRQSLGQGLEFLIYFQGNSAPDKSGLPSDRFSAERTGGSVSTLTIQRTQQEDSAVYLCASTPLGGYSWGYTFGSGTRLTVV.

The table lists this clone with a count of one. The chain joins TRBV9 to TRBJ2-3; D gene ambiguous. V gave up 4 bases and J gave up 4 bases, with 10 bases separating them. This CDR3 contains 13 residues. Germline-derived CDR1 and CDR2 are SGDLS and YYNGEE. The CDR3 sequence is CASSPFPADTQYF. CDR3 in DNA: TGTGCCAGCAGCCCCTTTCCGGCAGATACGCAGTATTTT.

The rearrangement joins TRBV7-3 to TRBJ2-3, with no clear D. Deletions cut 4 bases from V and 0 bases from J, with 11 bases between. The CDR3 has 15 amino acids. Germline CDR1 SGHTA, CDR2 FQGTGA. CDR3 sequence (DNA): TGTGCCAGCAGCTCTGGTAGCACTAGCACAGATACGCAGTATTTT. Its protein product is CASSSGSTSTDTQYF.

This clone was counted between two and nine times. The sample carries other DNA sequences with the same CDR3. The chain carries TRBV7-6 and TRBJ1-4; no reliable D call. Per the germline V gene, CDR1 is SGHVS and CDR2 is FNYEAQ. CDR3 length: 18 residues. Trimming removed 1 base from V and 4 bases from J, with 19 bases in between. CDR3 region: CASSLGPISIRYNEKLFF. For the CDR3, the DNA is TGTGCCAGCAGCTTAGGCCCTATAAGCATCCGGTATAATGAAAAACTGTTTTTT.

The V call is TRBV9, the J call TRBJ2-1; D perhaps matches TRBD2 (5 bases). The CDR3 has 12 residues. Germline CDR1 is SGDLS and CDR2 is YYNGEE. The V gene lost 0 bases and the J gene lost 10 bases, with 8 bases spanning the gap. Written as DNA, the CDR3 is TGTGCCAGCAGCGTAGCGGGATGGGAGCAGTTCTTC. Encoded protein: CASSVAGWEQFF.

V gene TRBV25-1 combines with J gene TRBJ2-1; D is uncertain. CDR1 and CDR2 (germline): MGHDK, SYGVNS. This CDR3 has 17 amino acids. With 3 bases removed from V and 1 base from J, the gap between germline ends came to 16 bases. CDR3 bases: TGTGCCAGCAGTGACCCGACCGGAGTACAATCCTACAATGAGCAGTTCTTC. Amino acids: CASSDPTGVQSYNEQFF. Based on the CDR3 plus reference TRBV25-1 and TRBJ2-1, the full variable domain is EADIYQTPRYLVIGTGKKITLECSQTMGHDKMYWYQQDPGMELHLIHYSYGVNSTEKGDLSSESTVSRIRTEHFPLTLESARPSHTSQYLCASSDPTGVQSYNEQFFGPGTRLTVL.

V is TRBV5-4 and J is TRBJ1-4; 8 nucleotides align to TRBD1. This CDR3 has 14 amino acids. J was trimmed by 8 bases and V by 4 bases; bases with no gene match: 7. Germline V CDR1 and CDR2: SGHNT, YYREEE (reference sequence). CDR3 in DNA: TGTGCCAGCAGCCAGACAGGGGTCGAGGAAAAACTGTTTTTT. Its protein is CASSQTGVEEKLFF.

The genes are TRBV29-1 and TRBJ1-2; TRBD1 is a possible D gene (5 bases). V lost 5 bases to trimming and J lost 2 bases, with 9 bases between them. Germline CDR1 reads SQVTM; CDR2 reads ANQGSEA. This CDR3 comprises 12 residues. The CDR3 reads CSVLTENYGYTF. The CDR3 DNA follows: TGCAGCGTTCTGACAGAGAACTATGGCTACACCTTC.

The chain joins TRBV5-6 to TRBJ1-5, with 7 bases lining up with TRBD1. Germline CDR1 and CDR2: SGHDT and YYEEEE. J gave up 1 base and V 4 bases, and 8 bases lay outside the gene matches. The CDR3 runs 16 residues. Here the CDR3 reads CASSRDRDVSNQPQHF. The CDR3 nucleotides are TGTGCCAGCAGCCGCGACAGGGACGTCAGCAATCAGCCCCAGCATTTT.

J is TRBJ1-6 and V is TRBV7-2; maybe TRBD1 (6 bases). The germline V gene has CDR1 SGHTA and CDR2 FQGNSA. There are 16 residues in the CDR3. V was shortened by 1 base and J by 2 bases, with 9 bases between the two germline ends. DNA for the CDR3: TGTGCCAGCAGCTTAGTGCAGGGGACCTATAATTCACCCCTCCACTTT. Protein: CASSLVQGTYNSPLHF.

A few counts support this clone. This sequence joins TRBV19 and TRBJ2-3; D gene ambiguous. Germline CDR1 is LNHDA and CDR2 is SQIVND (reference sequence). The CDR3 is 16 residues long. With 2 bases removed from V and 0 bases from J, the gap between germline ends came to 12 bases. The CDR3 loop reads CASSINPSGSTDTQYF. The CDR3 bases are TGTGCCAGTAGTATAAACCCCTCCGGCAGCACAGATACGCAGTATTTT.

This clone showed up just a few times. This rearrangement joins TRBV7-2 to TRBJ1-3; D possibly corresponds to TRBD1 (5 bases). The CDR3 spans 17 residues. Germline V gene data show CDR1 as SGHTA and CDR2 as FQGNSA. Trimming cost V 4 bases and J 2 bases, with 18 bases left between them. The CDR3 sequence is CASSSKPGGEAGNTIYF. The DNA of the CDR3 is TGTGCCAGCAGCTCCAAGCCTGGGGGGGAAGCTGGAAACACCATATATTTT.

The V and J genes are TRBV9 and TRBJ2-7; D possibly matches TRBD1 or TRBD2 (5 bases each). The CDR3 totals 14 residues. V lost 4 bases to trimming and J lost 4 bases, with 15 bases between them. Per germline, CDR1 SGDLS and CDR2 YYNGEE. The CDR3: CASSQRGESYEQYF. In nucleotides, the CDR3 is TGTGCCAGCAGCCAGAGAGGGGAATCTTACGAGCAGTACTTC.

This clone is labeled medium-sized. This sequence joins TRBV7-9 and TRBJ2-7, with D tentatively TRBD1 (5 bases). This CDR3 contains 14 residues. Germline loops: CDR1 SEHNR, CDR2 FQNEAQ (reference sequence). Deletions cut 5 bases from V and 1 base from J, with 12 bases between. The CDR3 region has the DNA TGTGCCAGCAGCCCCCGACAGAGTTCCTACGAGCAGTACTTC. Translation gives CASSPRQSSYEQYF.

V and J are TRBV6-4 and TRBJ2-3; a weak D match, TRBD1 (6 bases). Germline lookup yields CDR1 MRHNA and CDR2 SNTAGT. With 5 bases removed from V and 0 bases from J, the gap between germline ends came to 12 bases. CDR3 length equals 15 residues. The CDR3 reads CASSQGHPSTDTQYF. CDR3 nucleotide sequence: TGTGCCAGCAGTCAGGGACACCCAAGCACAGATACGCAGTATTTT.

This clone has just one count. The rearrangement uses TRBV5-1 and TRBJ2-2; D is possibly TRBD1 (5 bases). V was cut by 1 base and J by 5 bases, with 9 bases left in between. From germline, CDR1 is SGHRS and CDR2 YFSETQ. The CDR3 has 14 residues. CDR3 sequence: CASSLSRGTGELFF. The CDR3 nucleotides are TGCGCCAGCAGCTTGTCAAGGGGTACCGGGGAGCTGTTTTTT.

This chain joins TRBV30 and TRBJ2-3; D unclear. The CDR3 is 10 amino acids. The germline V gene has CDR1 GTSNPN and CDR2 SVGIG (reference sequence). The V and J ends lost 5 bases and 6 bases respectively, with 6 bases between them. The CDR3 bases are TGTGCCTGGGGTCCCGATACGCAGTATTTT. Protein: CAWGPDTQYF.

The J gene is TRBJ2-3, the V gene TRBV7-6, with 11 bases fitting TRBD2. The CDR3 runs to 16 residues. Germline loops: CDR1 SGHVS, CDR2 FNYEAQ. Trimming cost V 5 bases and J 2 bases; bases outside gene matches: 6. DNA of the CDR3: TGTGCCAGCAGCCCCAGGACTAGCGGGTTCACAGATACGCAGTATTTT. Translating it yields CASSPRTSGFTDTQYF.

V and J are TRBV18 and TRBJ1-1; a possible D gene is TRBD1 (6 bases). This CDR3 is built from 14 residues. Deletions cut 6 bases from V and 1 base from J, with 12 bases between. The V gene's germline CDR1 is KGHSH and CDR2 LQKENI. CDR3 nucleotides: TGTGCCAGCTCCGACAGGACAGAGAACACTGAAGCTTTCTTT. Its translation: CASSDRTENTEAFF.

This clone appeared a single time. J is TRBJ1-3 and V is TRBV9; 8 positions agree with TRBD1. Germline V CDR1 and CDR2: SGDLS, YYNGEE. The trim removed 4 bases at V and 9 bases at J, leaving 18 bases unmatched. The CDR3 extends over 17 amino acids. The CDR3 sequence is CASSPTTTGGLSATIYF. In DNA form, the CDR3 reads TGTGCCAGCAGCCCCACCACCACAGGGGGGCTCTCGGCCACCATATATTTT.

This clone occurred once. The rearrangement links TRBV5-3 to TRBJ1-5; D is perhaps TRBD1 (6 bases). TRBV5-3 is noted as an ORF with a role that remains uncertain. Deletions cut 3 bases from V and 3 bases from J, with 13 bases between. The CDR3 is 15 residues long. In DNA, the CDR3 is TGTGCCAGAAGCTGTCCCGGGACATCCAATCAGCCCCAGCATTTT. Amino acids: CARSCPGTSNQPQHF.